One sample yielded the 15 T cell receptor beta chains listed below, sequenced in a study of early T cells in non-severe SARS-CoV-2 infection. MiXCR, applied by TCRdb to the 5' RACE reads, yields one record per CDR3 protein. In the table there are approximately 56,000 distinct CDR3 sequences, roughly 10% of which are singletons. Sequenced sample: whole blood. The receptors originated from an adult who was a healthcare worker with PCR-confirmed SARS-CoV-2 infection or an uninfected control (not recorded which).

The rearrangement joins TRBV10-3 to TRBJ2-3; D unclear. This CDR3 has 13 amino acids. With 7 bases removed from V and 3 bases from J, the gap between germline ends came to 11 bases. Germline V gives CDR1 ENHRY, CDR2 SYGVKD. The CDR3 sequence is CAITVGATDTQYF. The DNA for the CDR3 is TGTGCCATCACAGTAGGCGCGACAGATACGCAGTATTTT.

This clonotype occurred a few times. The V gene is TRBV18, the J gene TRBJ2-6, with D possibly matching TRBD1 (6 bases). The CDR3 runs to 15 residues. Per germline, CDR1 KGHSH and CDR2 LQKENI. Trimming cost V 3 bases and J 2 bases, with 8 bases left between them. The CDR3 region has the DNA TGTGCCAGCTCACCTTCAGGGGCTGGGGCCAACGTCCTGACTTTC. Encoded protein: CASSPSGAGANVLTF.

This clonotype occurred a few times. The chain combines TRBV19 with TRBJ2-6; TRBD1 might be the D (6 bases). V lost 4 bases and J 0 bases, leaving 10 bases between the germline ends. Per germline, CDR1 LNHDA and CDR2 SQIVND (reference sequence). CDR3 length: 16 amino acids. The CDR3 DNA is TGTGCCAGTAGTAGGACAGCCACCTCTGGGGCCAACGTCCTGACTTTC. It yields the protein CASSRTATSGANVLTF.

This clonotype was detected ten times or more. V and J are TRBV4-1 and TRBJ2-7; D could derive from TRBD1 or TRBD2 (6 bases each). V was shortened by 0 bases and J by 5 bases, with 26 bases between the two germline ends. This CDR3 region has 19 residues. CDR1 and CDR2 (germline): MGHRA, YSYEKL. The CDR3 is CASSQDLGGSRVYGNEQYF. DNA for the CDR3: TGCGCCAGCAGCCAAGATCTCGGGGGCTCCCGGGTTTATGGGAACGAGCAGTACTTC.

This clonotype has a count of ten or more. This chain uses TRBV5-6 with TRBJ1-1; TRBD1 is a possible D gene (6 bases). V was clipped by 3 bases and J by 11 bases, with 14 bases between them. This CDR3 is 12 amino acids long. Germline V gene data show CDR1 as SGHDT and CDR2 as YYEEEE. CDR3 bases: TGTGCCAGCAGCTCGGACAGTAGTAAGGCTTTCTTT. It specifies CASSSDSSKAFF.

This clonotype was seen repeatedly, ten times or more. This chain uses TRBV27 with TRBJ1-5, with D unresolved. Trimming removed 4 bases from V and 3 bases from J, with 4 bases in between. Looked up from germline, CDR1 is MNHEY and CDR2 is SMNVEV (reference sequence). This CDR3 is 12 amino acids long. The CDR3 loop reads CASSSTNQPQHF. The CDR3 nucleotides are TGTGCCAGCAGTTCTACCAATCAGCCCCAGCATTTT.

In its sample, this clonotype was seen many times. This chain uses TRBV5-5 with TRBJ2-7; 10 bases match TRBD2. V lost 0 bases and J lost 3; bases outside the gene matches: 3. The CDR3 runs to 15 residues. Germline V gives CDR1 SGHKS, CDR2 YYEKEE (reference sequence). For the CDR3, the DNA is TGTGCCAGCAGCTTGGCGGCTAGCGGGGGCTACGAGCAGTACTTC. It encodes CASSLAASGGYEQYF.

This clonotype was detected many times. This chain joins TRBV2 and TRBJ2-1; 7 bases are shared with TRBD1. Germline CDR1 and CDR2: SNHLY and FYNNEI. The J segment lost 6 bases and the V segment lost 8 bases, leaving 4 bases of the junction unmatched. The CDR3 has 12 amino acids. The CDR3 DNA follows: TGTGCCAGCCGACAGGGCAGCAATGAGCAGTTCTTC. Encoded protein: CASRQGSNEQFF.

The chain combines TRBV6-2 or TRBV6-3 with TRBJ1-1, with a possible D match to TRBD1 (5 bases). The CDR3 loop spans 18 amino acids. Germline V gives CDR1 MNHEY, CDR2 SVGEGT. Trimming cost V 4 bases and J 0 bases, with 21 bases left between them. The chain's CDR3 is CASSSPREGRSLNTEAFF. DNA for the CDR3: TGTGCCAGCAGTTCCCCCCGGGAGGGGCGATCCCTGAACACTGAAGCTTTCTTT.

This clonotype has ten or more counts. The gene calls are TRBV6-4 and TRBJ2-7, with 8 bases matching TRBD1. The CDR3 consists of 14 residues. Germline V lookup: CDR1 MRHNA, CDR2 SNTAGT. The trim removed 6 bases at V and 3 bases at J, leaving 7 bases unmatched. CDR3 bases: TGTGCCAGCAGCCCAGGGACAGGTGACTACGAGCAGTACTTC. Protein product: CASSPGTGDYEQYF.

This clonotype was detected only a few times. The rearrangement uses TRBV12-3 or TRBV12-4 and TRBJ2-3; D is unresolved. Trimming took 7 bases from V and 1 from J, leaving 12 bases between them. The CDR3 runs 14 residues. CDR3 amino acids: CASTPTRGTDTQYF. DNA for the CDR3: TGTGCCAGCACCCCGACTCGGGGCACAGATACGCAGTATTTT.

The rearrangement links TRBV20-1 to TRBJ2-6, with TRBD1 identical over 7 bases. The CDR3 sequence is 16 residues long. J lost 1 base, V lost 3 bases, and 6 bases had no gene match. CDR1 and CDR2 (germline): DFQATT, SNEGSKA (reference sequence). As DNA, the CDR3 is TGCAGTGCTAGGTCGGACAGGATTTCTGGGGCCAACGTCCTGACTTTC. Translating gives CSARSDRISGANVLTF.

This clonotype occurred a few times. The chain is built from TRBV2 and TRBJ2-3; no firm D call. The germline V and J ends were trimmed by 0 bases and 10 bases, with 11 bases remaining between them. Germline CDR1 reads SNHLY; CDR2 reads FYNNEI. CDR3 length: 13 amino acids. The CDR3 DNA sequence: TGTGCCAGCAGTGAAGCTGACCTAGGCGCGCAGTATTTT. This codes for CASSEADLGAQYF.

This clonotype was found a few times. The chain recombines TRBV20-1 with TRBJ1-6; tentative D call: TRBD1 (5 bases). The CDR3 covers 14 residues. Trimming shortened V by 6 bases and J by 10 bases, and 19 bases separated the two germline ends. Germline V gene data show CDR1 as DFQATT and CDR2 as SNEGSKA (reference sequence). In nucleotides, the CDR3 is TGCAGTGCCGAAGATCGGGACTCCAGCTCACCCCTCCACTTT. Residues: CSAEDRDSSSPLHF.

Notes on this clonotype: The junction does not match germline at one end; this may be a read error. The chain has TRBV2 and TRBJ2-7; 7 nucleotides align to TRBD2. The CDR3 contains 15 residues. Germline V CDR1 and CDR2: SNHLY, FYNNEI. In DNA, the CDR3 is TGTGCCAGCAGGCCACTAGCGCTGAGCTCCTACGAGCACTACTTC. It codes for CASRPLALSSYEHYF.